This record concerns one T cell receptor beta chain sequence. This specimen comes from a study of blood T cell repertoires in COVID-19. Looking at the study overall: Samples of COVID-19 (acute and convalescent) were obtained from the United States, Italy and Spain. The analysed material was cDNA or gDNA that came from T cells, B-cell-depleted T cells, or PBMCs.

Losses at the gene ends were 1 base for V and 5 bases for J; bases not matched to a gene: 5. CDR1 and CDR2 (germline): LGHNA, YSLEER. The CDR3 has 15 amino acids. In the source study's methods: Counts of nucleated cells, estimated from reference gene primer amplification, were obtained. Assay used: immunoSEQ multiplex PCR; TCRdb lists only in-frame clones, some missing. From that table come the V and J calls and clone size; the DNA was used to work out D and trimming. The sample contains fewer than 50,000 clones, around 94% of which appear only once. The rearrangement joins TRBV4-3 to TRBJ2-7; 10 bases map to TRBD1. The TCR originated in a man aged 50-60 years with COVID-19, enrolled during active disease. The sequencing input was peripheral blood. The CDR3 sequence: CASSQVGQGSHEQYF. CDR3 coding DNA: TGCGCCAGCAGCCAAGTGGGACAGGGGTCCCACGAGCAGTACTTC.